Listed here are 24 T cell receptor beta chains from one sample, sequenced in a study of blood T cell repertoires in COVID-19. TCRdb's copy holds only in-frame clones and misses some; the assay was immunoSEQ multiplex PCR. The repertoire has approximately 390,000 clones, approximately 87% of them found once; the top ten carry about 9.4%. The source material was PBMCs or T cells enriched from blood (not recorded which). The receptors come from a woman aged 50 to 60 who had recovered from COVID-19.

The J gene is TRBJ1-2, the V gene TRBV3-1 (or the pseudogene TRBV3-2); possible D gene TRBD1, 5 bases. Germline CDR1 is LGHDT and CDR2 is YNNKEL (reference sequence). V dropped 4 bases and J dropped 7 bases, with 16 bases sitting between them. CDR3 length: 14 residues. CDR3 loop: CASSPRGRVSGYTF. In nucleotides, the CDR3 is TGTGCCAGCAGCCCCCGGGGGAGGGTTAGTGGCTACACCTTC.

The chain couples TRBV28 to TRBJ1-1; D ambiguous. The CDR3 consists of 15 residues. CDR1 and CDR2 from the germline V gene are MDHEN and SYDVKM. Between the trimmed V and J ends, which lost 3 bases and 1 base, there was a span of 12 bases. In DNA, the CDR3 is TGTGCCAGCAGTTTCGTTTCCTATAGGAACACTGAAGCTTTCTTT. This codes for CASSFVSYRNTEAFF.

The chain carries TRBV2 and TRBJ1-2, with D hard to call. The CDR3 has 12 residues. Trimming took 5 bases from V and 3 from J, leaving 7 bases between them. From germline, CDR1 is SNHLY and CDR2 FYNNEI. The CDR3 region has the DNA TGTGCCAGCAGTCCCCTTCACTATGGCTACACCTTC. It yields the protein CASSPLHYGYTF.

The V and J genes are TRBV4-2 and TRBJ2-5, with a possible D match to TRBD1 (6 bases). Germline V gene data show CDR1 as LGHNA and CDR2 as YNFKEQ. The CDR3 spans 14 residues. Trimming shortened V by 5 bases and J by 2 bases, and 12 bases separated the two germline ends. CDR3 loop: CASSYMDSQETQYF. CDR3 sequence (DNA): TGTGCCAGCAGCTACATGGACAGTCAAGAGACCCAGTACTTC.

The rearrangement joins TRBV18 to TRBJ1-2; D is unresolved. The germline CDR1 and CDR2 sequences are KGHSH and LQKENI. CDR3 size: 13 residues. The ends were cut back, 6 bases at V and 8 bases at J, with 16 bases in the middle. The CDR3 sequence is CASSPSDTRGYTF. In DNA, the CDR3 is TGTGCCAGCTCGCCATCAGATACACGCGGCTACACCTTC.

This clone was counted between two and nine times. This CDR3 is also generated by other DNA sequences in the sample. The V call is TRBV20-1, the J call TRBJ1-2; D not resolved. CDR1 and CDR2 from the germline V gene are DFQATT and SNEGSKA (reference sequence). This CDR3 has 11 amino acids. V lost 4 bases to trimming and J lost 2 bases, with 5 bases between them. The CDR3 protein is CSATGNYGYTF. The CDR3 region has the DNA TGCAGTGCTACCGGGAACTATGGCTACACCTTC.

J is TRBJ1-3 and V is TRBV28; D perhaps matches TRBD1 (6 bases). Germline assignment: CDR1 MDHEN and CDR2 SYDVKM. CDR3 length: 15 residues. V gave up 2 bases and J gave up 3 bases, with 11 bases separating them. CDR3 region: CASSLQGGGGNTIYF. CDR3 nucleotides: TGTGCCAGCAGTTTACAAGGGGGTGGTGGAAACACCATATATTTT. Full variable domain (rest looked up from reference TRBV28 and TRBJ1-3): DVKVTQSSRYLVKRTGEKVFLECVQDMDHENMFWYRQDPGLGLRLIYFSYDVKMKEKGDIPEGYSVSREKKERFSLILESASTNQTSMYLCASSLQGGGGNTIYFGEGSWLTVV.

This clone turned up a few times. The sample has other DNA sequences that encode this CDR3 too. This chain links TRBV2 with TRBJ2-5; no clear D. Germline CDR1 SNHLY, CDR2 FYNNEI. V shed 7 bases and J shed 5 bases, with 11 bases lying between them. The CDR3 runs 12 residues. CDR3 region: CASKGAGETQYF. CDR3 sequence (DNA): TGTGCCAGCAAAGGAGCTGGGGAGACCCAGTACTTC.

The CDR3 reads CASSQDRGSPTNYGYTF. The CDR3 bases are TGCGCCAGCAGCCAAGATCGCGGCAGTCCCACTAACTATGGCTACACCTTC. The gene calls are TRBV4-3 and TRBJ1-2; D gene unclear. The CDR3 totals 17 residues. Trimming took 0 bases from V and 0 from J, leaving 14 bases between them. Per germline, CDR1 LGHNA and CDR2 YSLEER.

The J gene is TRBJ1-3, the V gene TRBV3-1 (or the pseudogene TRBV3-2); unclear D gene. V was pared by 1 base and J by 0 bases, with 10 bases between. The CDR3 totals 16 residues. The germline gives CDR1 LGHDT, CDR2 YNNKEL (reference sequence). CDR3 nucleotide sequence: TGTGCCAGCAGCCAAGTGCCCCAGGTCTCTGGAAACACCATATATTTT. Protein sequence: CASSQVPQVSGNTIYF.

The genes are TRBV18 and TRBJ2-1; tentatively, D is TRBD1 (5 bases). V dropped 2 bases and J dropped 7 bases, with 12 bases sitting between them. Germline assignment: CDR1 KGHSH and CDR2 LQKENI. This CDR3 is 14 amino acids long. CDR3 sequence: CASSPADTGNEQFF. In DNA form, the CDR3 reads TGTGCCAGCTCACCAGCCGACACAGGTAATGAGCAGTTCTTC.

This clone appeared once. The chain employs TRBV19 and TRBJ1-2, with D unclear. The CDR3 covers 14 residues. Trimming took off 1 base at V and 8 bases at J, with 14 bases between the two ends. Germline-derived CDR1 and CDR2 are LNHDA and SQIVND (reference sequence). Here the CDR3 DNA reads TGTGCCAGTAGTATAGTAGCCGGTGCGAGGGGCTACACCTTC. Translated: CASSIVAGARGYTF.

This rearrangement joins TRBV4-2 to TRBJ2-2, with 9 bases lining up with TRBD1. Trimming cost V 4 bases and J 4 bases; bases outside gene matches: 16. This CDR3 has 19 amino acids. The V gene's germline CDR1 is LGHNA and CDR2 YNFKEQ. The DNA for the CDR3 is TGTGCCAGCAGCCCCCGCCCGGGACAGGGTGTTTTCGGCACCGGGGAGCTGTTTTTT. It translates to CASSPRPGQGVFGTGELFF.

This clone came up once. The V call is TRBV29-1, the J call TRBJ2-3; TRBD2 is a possible D gene (5 bases). Germline values: CDR1 SQVTM, CDR2 ANQGSEA. V lost 7 bases to trimming and J lost 6 bases, with 8 bases between them. The CDR3 spans 10 residues. CDR3 bases: TGCAGCGGTAGCGACGATACGCAGTATTTT. Translating gives CSGSDDTQYF.

This clone was seen only a few times. V gene TRBV5-1 combines with J gene TRBJ1-4, with D perhaps TRBD1 (5 bases). This CDR3 region has 16 residues. Germline values: CDR1 SGHRS, CDR2 YFSETQ. V dropped 4 bases and J dropped 3 bases, with 16 bases sitting between them. This CDR3 is CASSLLGSGSNEKLFF. The CDR3 coding sequence is TGCGCCAGCAGCCTCTTGGGGTCAGGGTCTAATGAAAAACTGTTTTTT.

CDR3 in amino acids: CASSLQGETQYF. CDR3 bases: TGTGCCAGCAGTTTACAGGGGGAGACCCAGTACTTC. This chain links TRBV6-2 or TRBV6-3 with TRBJ2-5, with TRBD1 identical over 7 bases. CDR1 is MNHEY and CDR2 is SVGEGT in the germline V gene. CDR3 length equals 12 residues. The V gene end was trimmed by 4 bases and the J gene end by 5 bases; junction bases not matched to a gene: 1.

About this clone itself: Other DNA sequences of this sample code for an identical CDR3. The chain is built from TRBV18 and TRBJ2-5; tentatively, D is TRBD1 (5 bases). This CDR3 has 12 residues. V was trimmed by 6 bases and J by 2 bases, leaving 7 bases between them. Germline V lookup: CDR1 KGHSH, CDR2 LQKENI. CDR3 protein: CASSQGQETQYF. The CDR3 DNA follows: TGTGCCAGCTCTCAGGGTCAAGAGACCCAGTACTTC.

This chain links TRBV19 with TRBJ2-7; TRBD1 agrees at 11 bases. Germline CDR1 reads LNHDA; CDR2 reads SQIVND (reference sequence). V lost 3 bases, J lost 4 bases, and 5 bases stayed unmatched. The CDR3 is made up of 15 amino acids. CDR3 nucleotides: TGTGCCAGTAGTATTCCGGGACAGGGGGTTTACGAGCAGTACTTC. It yields the protein CASSIPGQGVYEQYF.

The rearrangement joins TRBV28 to TRBJ1-1; tentatively, D is TRBD1 (5 bases). Germline assignment: CDR1 MDHEN and CDR2 SYDVKM. V lost 7 bases to trimming and J lost 4 bases, with 13 bases between them. This CDR3 region has 13 residues. The CDR3 is CASTGGVVTEAFF. CDR3 coding DNA: TGTGCCAGCACCGGAGGGGTGGTCACTGAAGCTTTCTTT.

The chain links TRBV28 to TRBJ1-1; D might be TRBD1 (5 bases). With 1 base removed from V and 4 bases from J, the gap between germline ends came to 10 bases. There are 14 residues in the CDR3. CDR1 and CDR2 from the germline V gene are MDHEN and SYDVKM. The CDR3 coding sequence is TGTGCCAGCAGTTTATTTTTGGGGGGCACTGAAGCTTTCTTT. Amino acid sequence: CASSLFLGGTEAFF.

The chain uses TRBV28 and TRBJ1-5; 8 positions match TRBD1. This CDR3 region has 18 residues. V shed 8 bases and J 9 bases; nucleotides not matched to a gene: 24. Germline lookup yields CDR1 MDHEN and CDR2 SYDVKM. The CDR3 spells CASLPPGTGLGVKRPQHF. The CDR3 DNA reads TGTGCCAGCCTACCCCCCGGGACAGGCTTGGGGGTCAAACGGCCCCAGCATTTT.

Concerning this clone: The junction and the germline gene differ at one end; a read error may be behind it. The rearrangement joins TRBV7-9 to TRBJ1-1, with D tentatively TRBD1 (5 bases). The CDR3 extends over 13 amino acids. Germline V gives CDR1 SEHNR, CDR2 FQNEAQ (reference sequence). CDR3: CASSLIPVFDSRF. The CDR3 DNA follows: TGTGCCAGCAGCTTAATCCCCGTATTTGACAGTCGCTTT.

The chain has TRBV4-3 and TRBJ1-6; TRBD1 matches 7 bases. The CDR3 has 18 amino acids. V gave up 4 bases and J gave up 0 bases; unmatched junction bases: 9. The germline V gene has CDR1 LGHNA and CDR2 YSLEER. CDR3 loop: CASSLGTAQSSYNSPLHF. The CDR3 DNA reads as TGCGCCAGCAGCCTCGGGACAGCTCAGAGCTCCTATAATTCACCCCTCCACTTT.

The chain has TRBV7-9 and TRBJ1-4, with unresolved D. This CDR3 spans 15 amino acids. V gave up 3 bases and J gave up 0 bases, with 8 bases separating them. Per the germline V gene, CDR1 is SEHNR and CDR2 is FQNEAQ (reference sequence). The CDR3 loop is CASSFDTTTNEKLFF. CDR3 DNA sequence: TGTGCCAGCAGCTTTGACACCACAACTAATGAAAAACTGTTTTTT.